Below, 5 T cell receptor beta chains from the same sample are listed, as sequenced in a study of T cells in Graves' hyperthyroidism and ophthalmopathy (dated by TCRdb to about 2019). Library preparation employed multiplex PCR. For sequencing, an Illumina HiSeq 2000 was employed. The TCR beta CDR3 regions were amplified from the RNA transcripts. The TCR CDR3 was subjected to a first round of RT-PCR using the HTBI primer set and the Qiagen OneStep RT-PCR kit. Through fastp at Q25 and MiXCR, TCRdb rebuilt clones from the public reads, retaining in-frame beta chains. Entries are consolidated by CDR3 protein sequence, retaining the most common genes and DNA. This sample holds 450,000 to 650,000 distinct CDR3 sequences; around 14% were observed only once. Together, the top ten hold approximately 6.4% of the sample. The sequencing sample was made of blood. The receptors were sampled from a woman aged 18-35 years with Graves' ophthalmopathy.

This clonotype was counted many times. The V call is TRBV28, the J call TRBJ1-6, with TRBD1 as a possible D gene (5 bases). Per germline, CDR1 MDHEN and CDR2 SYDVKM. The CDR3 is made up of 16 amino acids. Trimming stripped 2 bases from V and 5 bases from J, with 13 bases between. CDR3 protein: CASSLLGRANNSPLHF. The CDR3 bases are TGTGCCAGCAGTTTACTTGGCAGGGCTAATAATTCACCCCTCCACTTT.

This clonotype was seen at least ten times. CDR3 protein: CAISDLGQMNEKLFF. The CDR3 DNA follows: TGTGCCATCAGCGATCTCGGGCAGATGAATGAAAAACTGTTTTTT. V gene TRBV10-3 combines with J gene TRBJ1-4; no definite D call. This CDR3 comprises 15 residues. CDR1 and CDR2 from the germline V gene are ENHRY and SYGVKD. The V gene lost 6 bases and the J gene lost 5 bases, with 16 bases spanning the gap.

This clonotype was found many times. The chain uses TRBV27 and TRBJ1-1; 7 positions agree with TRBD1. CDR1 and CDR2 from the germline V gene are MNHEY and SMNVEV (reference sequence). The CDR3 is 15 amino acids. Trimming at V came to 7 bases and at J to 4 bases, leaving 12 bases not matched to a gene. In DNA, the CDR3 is TGTGCCAGCAAATTAGGAGGGGGCGCAGGCACTGAAGCTTTCTTT. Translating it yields CASKLGGGAGTEAFF.

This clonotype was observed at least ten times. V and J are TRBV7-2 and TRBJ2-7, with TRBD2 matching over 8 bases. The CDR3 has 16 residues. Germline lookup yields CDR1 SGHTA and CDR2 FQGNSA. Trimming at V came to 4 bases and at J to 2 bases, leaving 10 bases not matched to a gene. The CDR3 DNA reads TGTGCCAGCAGCTCGGCACTGGGACTAGGGACCTACGAGCAGTACTTC. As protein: CASSSALGLGTYEQYF.

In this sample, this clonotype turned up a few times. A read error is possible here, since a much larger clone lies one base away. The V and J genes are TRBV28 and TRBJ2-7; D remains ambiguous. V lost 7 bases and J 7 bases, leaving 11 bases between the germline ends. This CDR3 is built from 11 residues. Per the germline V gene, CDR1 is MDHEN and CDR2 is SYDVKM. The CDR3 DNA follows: TGTGCCAGCAAGGCTGGGCGGGAGCAGTACTTC. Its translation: CASKAGREQYF.